These T cell receptor beta chains were read from a single sample in a study of blood T cell repertoires in COVID-19. Generated by immunoSEQ multiplex PCR, the TCRdb table keeps only in-frame clones and is missing some. The sample contains about 180,000 clones, about 81% of which appear only once. The sample comprised peripheral blood. These receptors all come from a woman aged 80 or older with COVID-19, enrolled during active disease. Both conserved end residues are part of each CDR3. A D gene is named only where the DNA matches it firmly. Clone size is not always given. Where it is, it says once, few, many or a class for expanded clones.

clone size,V gene,D gene,J gene,CDR3 DNA,CDR3 protein
-,TRBV18,TRBD1,TRBJ1-5,TGTGCCAGCTCACCCGGGACAGGGCGTAATCAGCCCCAGCATTTT,CASSPGTGRNQPQHF
few,TRBV11-1,TRBD2,TRBJ2-1,TGTGCCAGCAGCTTAGATATAGGCGGGAGGTTGAATGAGCAGTTCTTC,CASSLDIGGRLNEQFF
once,TRBV5-4,TRBD2,TRBJ2-1,TGTGCCAGCAGCTCCGGACTAGGGTCCTACAATGAGCAGTTCTTC,CASSSGLGSYNEQFF
-,TRBV7-9,TRBD1,TRBJ2-1,TGTGCCAGCAGGCAGGGGGCGACTCCGTCCTACAATGAGCAGTTCTTC,CASRQGATPSYNEQFF
-,TRBV27,-,TRBJ1-5,TGTGCCAGACACCAAAAACCATCCAACCCAGGGGATAGAAGCAATCAGCCCCAGCATTTT,CARHQKPSNPGDRSNQPQHF
-,TRBV19,TRBD2,TRBJ2-2,TGTGCCAGTACCTCGGGACTAGCGGGGGGGCCGGGCACCGGGGAGCTGTTTTTT,CASTSGLAGGPGTGELFF
few,TRBV6-2/TRBV6-3,TRBD2,TRBJ2-1,TGTGCCAGCAGTTACTCGACCGCGGGGGGGCAGATTAGGTCCTACAATGAGCAGTTCTTC,CASSYSTAGGQIRSYNEQFF
-,TRBV11-2,-,TRBJ2-2,TGTGCCAGCAGCCCTGCGTCGGGGGGCGTCGTCGGGGAGCTGTTTTTT,CASSPASGGVVGELFF
-,TRBV2,-,TRBJ2-1,TGTGCCAGCAGCCTAAGAGTCGGTGAGCAGTTCTTC,CASSLRVGEQFF
-,TRBV5-6,TRBD2,TRBJ2-3,TGTGCCAGCAGCCAAGACGCCCTTAGCGGGAGTAGCACAGATACGCAGTATTTT,CASSQDALSGSSTDTQYF
few,TRBV19,TRBD2,TRBJ2-7,TGTGCCAGTAGTATAGAGAGCGGGAGCTCCTACGAGCAGTACTTC,CASSIESGSSYEQYF
-,TRBV2,-,TRBJ1-4,TGTGCCAGCCTTGGGAGGAATGAAAAACTGTTTTTT,CASLGRNEKLFF
-,TRBV10-3,TRBD1,TRBJ1-2,TGTGCCATCAGTGGAGGGACAGGGCAAACCTATGGCTACACCTTC,CAISGGTGQTYGYTF
-,TRBV30,-,TRBJ2-5,TGTGCCTGGGCGACAGGTTTCCAAGAGACCCAGTACTTC,CAWATGFQETQYF
-,TRBV11-3,-,TRBJ1-1,TGTGCCAGCAGCTTAGTTGTCATGTCGGACAGCGGCAACACTGAAGCTTTCTTT,CASSLVVMSDSGNTEAFF
many,TRBV2,TRBD1,TRBJ1-6,TGTGCCAGCAGTGTTCGACAGGGTAGCGTTTCACCCCTCCACTTT,CASSVRQGSVSPLHF
-,TRBV7-8,TRBD1,TRBJ1-2,TGTGCCAGCAGCCCCCACCCACAGGGGGAGGACTATGGCTACACCTTC,CASSPHPQGEDYGYTF
-,TRBV19,-,TRBJ1-5,TGTGCCAGTAGTAAGGGGGTTGGTAGCAATCAGCCCCAGCATTTT,CASSKGVGSNQPQHF
-,TRBV7-2,-,TRBJ1-5,TGTGCCAGCAGCCGCGGACAGCTTGAGCCCCAGCATTTT,CASSRGQLEPQHF
-,TRBV29-1,-,TRBJ2-7,TGCAGCGTTGAAGAACCGGGAACGTTTTCCTACGAGCAGTACTTC,CSVEEPGTFSYEQYF
-,TRBV29-1,-,TRBJ2-2,TGCAGCGTTCAGGGGATTTTAGGGACCGGGGAGCTGTTTTTT,CSVQGILGTGELFF
-,TRBV19,TRBD1,TRBJ1-5,TGTGCCAGTAGTGGGACAGGAGCTAATCAGCCCCAGCATTTT,CASSGTGANQPQHF
-,TRBV12-3/TRBV12-4,TRBD2,TRBJ2-1,TGTGCCAGCAGTTTGAGCGGGGGGGTTGAGCAGTTCTTC,CASSLSGGVEQFF
-,TRBV6-6,-,TRBJ2-1,TGTGCCAGCAGTTACGTGACCGCGGGGTACAATGAGCAGTTCTTC,CASSYVTAGYNEQFF
-,TRBV19,-,TRBJ2-5,TGTGCCAGTAGTATTCTAATCGGAGGGGTTGCGGGAGAGACCCAGTACTTC,CASSILIGGVAGETQYF
once,TRBV11-2,TRBD2,TRBJ2-5,TGTGCCAGCAGCGTGGGACTAGCCCCAGGGGGGGAGACCCAGTACTTC,CASSVGLAPGGETQYF
once,TRBV7-2,-,TRBJ2-2,TGTGCCAGCAGCTTAGCGGGCCGCACCGGGGAGCTGTTTTTT,CASSLAGRTGELFF
-,TRBV6-5,TRBD2,TRBJ2-2,TGTGCCACTACGAACGGCGGGAGTACCGCCGGGGAGCTGTTTTTT,CATTNGGSTAGELFF
-,TRBV28,TRBD1,TRBJ1-1,TGTGCCAGCAGTTTACCAGGGGGCACTGAAGCTTTCTTT,CASSLPGGTEAFF
-,TRBV3-1/TRBV3-2,-,TRBJ1-5,TGTGCCAGCAGCGCCCGGCTTGGAGGGGGCAATCAGCCCCAGCATTTT,CASSARLGGGNQPQHF
-,TRBV27,-,TRBJ2-1,TGTGCCAGCACCACCAAAGCCAGGACGGGGAGTGAGCAGTTCTTC,CASTTKARTGSEQFF
-,TRBV19,-,TRBJ2-7,TGTGCCAGTAGTATCTCCCTGTCGCGCTCCTACGAGCAGTACTTC,CASSISLSRSYEQYF
many,TRBV5-6,TRBD1,TRBJ1-2,TGTGCCAGCAGCTTTTTCGACAGGGAATTTAACTATGGCTACACCTTC,CASSFFDREFNYGYTF
-,TRBV4-2,TRBD2,TRBJ2-7,TGTGCCAGCAGCCAAGATCGGACTAGCGGGAGTCTGGTCTACGAGCAGTACTTC,CASSQDRTSGSLVYEQYF
once,TRBV24-1,TRBD1,TRBJ1-2,TGTGCCACCAGTGATCTAACGGGACAGCTTTACGGCTACACCTTC,CATSDLTGQLYGYTF
-,TRBV4-3,TRBD2,TRBJ2-3,TGCGCCAGCAGCTACTTAGCGGGGGCCGGCACAGATACGCAGTATTTT,CASSYLAGAGTDTQYF
few,TRBV5-1,-,TRBJ2-7,TGCGCCAGCAGCTTGGTGGCGGGAATTTTGGTCTACGAGCAGTACTTC,CASSLVAGILVYEQYF
-,TRBV2,TRBD1,TRBJ1-2,TGTGCCAGCAGTGACGGGACAGGGTACTATGGCTACACCTTC,CASSDGTGYYGYTF
few,TRBV27,TRBD2,TRBJ2-7,TGTGCCAGAAAGCGGGGTAAAATGTACGAGCAGTACTTC,CARKRGKMYEQYF